These 19 T cell receptor beta chains were all obtained from the same sample, sequenced in a study of T cell repertoires in aging, cancer and after chemotherapy. Amplification of TCR beta used genomic DNA extracted from peripheral blood. TRB rearrangements spanning V, D and J were amplified using mixed TRB-A/B primers. TCRdb re-analysed the multiplex PCR reads in MiXCR, keeping a single row per CDR3 protein. The profile shows approximately 2,000 distinct CDR3 sequences, roughly 25% of them singletons. The sequencing input was blood. The source is a human donor with a solid tumor.

This clonotype is medium-sized (0.01 to 0.1%) by share. The V call is TRBV5-6, the J call TRBJ1-1; the D gene is possibly TRBD1 (6 bases). CDR1 and CDR2 from the germline V gene are SGHDT and YYEEEE. The germline V and J ends were trimmed by 0 bases and 7 bases, with 7 bases remaining between them. The length of the CDR3 is 12 residues. The CDR3 nucleotides read TGTGCCAGCAGCTTGGCGACAGGTGAAGCTTTCTTT. It encodes CASSLATGEAFF.

The V call is TRBV20-1, the J call TRBJ2-4; perhaps TRBD1 as D (6 bases). From germline, CDR1 is DFQATT and CDR2 SNEGSKA (reference sequence). This CDR3 has 15 residues. The ends were cut back, 6 bases at V and 2 bases at J, with 17 bases in the middle. The CDR3 DNA is TGCAGTGCAGTCGACAGGTCGGCGACCAAAAACATTCAGTACTTC. It encodes CSAVDRSATKNIQYF.

The V gene is TRBV20-1, the J gene TRBJ2-1, with 8 bases lining up with TRBD2. CDR1 and CDR2 from the germline V gene are DFQATT and SNEGSKA (reference sequence). This CDR3 is built from 17 residues. With 0 bases clipped from V and 6 bases from J, the junction kept 13 bases outside the gene matches. In DNA form, the CDR3 reads TGCAGTGCTAGAGATTTACGAGGTAGCGGGACGGGCAATGAGCAGTTCTTC. Translated, it gives CSARDLRGSGTGNEQFF.

This clonotype is medium-sized within its sample. The genes are TRBV5-1 and TRBJ1-4; TRBD1 might be the D (5 bases). V was clipped by 2 bases and J by 6 bases, with 20 bases between them. CDR1 and CDR2 (germline): SGHRS, YFSETQ. The CDR3 extends over 17 amino acids. The CDR3 spells CASSFRGGGKEDEKLFF. CDR3 bases: TGCGCCAGCAGCTTTCGGGGCGGGGGGAAGGAAGATGAAAAACTGTTTTTT.

In its sample, this clonotype is medium-sized. The V call is TRBV18, the J call TRBJ1-2, with unresolved D. The CDR3 totals 14 residues. Deletions cut 5 bases from V and 3 bases from J, with 13 bases between. CDR1 and CDR2 from the germline V gene are KGHSH and LQKENI. The CDR3 here is CASSSRAADYGYTF. Here the CDR3 DNA reads TGTGCCAGCTCATCACGGGCGGCCGACTATGGCTACACCTTC.

By share of the sample, this clonotype is medium-sized. The genes are TRBV24-1 and TRBJ2-5; D may correspond to TRBD1 or TRBD2 (5 bases each). Between the trimmed V and J ends, which lost 4 bases and 5 bases, there was a span of 16 bases. The CDR3 sequence is 15 residues long. Per the germline V gene, CDR1 is KGHDR and CDR2 is SFDVKD. DNA for the CDR3: TGTGCCACCAGTGAGTCGGGACCCCGGTGGGAGACCCAGTACTTC. Translating it yields CATSESGPRWETQYF.

This clonotype is categorized as large. The chain joins TRBV11-3 to TRBJ2-5, with 7 bases matching TRBD1. CDR1 SGHNT and CDR2 YENEEA come from the germline V gene. CDR3 length equals 14 residues. The V segment lost 4 bases and the J segment 2 bases; nucleotides outside the gene matches: 4. The CDR3 nucleotides read TGTGCCAGCAGCTGGGCCAGGGGGCAAGAGACCCAGTACTTC. This translates into CASSWARGQETQYF.

By share of the sample, this clonotype is large. This chain uses TRBV6-5 with TRBJ2-7; 7 bases are shared with TRBD2. Germline loops: CDR1 MNHEY, CDR2 SVGAGI. V lost 6 bases and J lost 3; bases outside the gene matches: 11. This CDR3 has 15 amino acids. The CDR3 bases are TGTGCCAGCAGACCGATCGGGACTAACCACTACGAGCAGTACTTC. As protein: CASRPIGTNHYEQYF.

J is TRBJ2-3 and V is TRBV25-1; D is ambiguous. Germline CDR1 is MGHDK and CDR2 is SYGVNS. Between the trimmed V and J ends, which lost 5 bases and 5 bases, there was a span of 11 bases. This CDR3 is 13 amino acids long. The CDR3 sequence is CASSPTRGDTQYF. CDR3 bases: TGTGCCAGCAGTCCTACCCGAGGAGATACGCAGTATTTT. Filled out from reference TRBV25-1 and TRBJ2-3, the complete variable domain reads EADIYQTPRYLVIGTGKKITLECSQTMGHDKMYWYQQDPGMELHLIHYSYGVNSTEKGDLSSESTVSRIRTEHFPLTLESARPSHTSQYLCASSPTRGDTQYFGPGTRLTVL.

This clonotype was detected a few times. CDR3 DNA: TGTGCCAGCAGCGCACAGGGGGCAAAAGAGACCCAGTACTTC. Protein product: CASSAQGAKETQYF. The chain employs TRBV7-9 and TRBJ2-5, with 9 bases that match TRBD1. Germline CDR1 reads SEHNR; CDR2 reads FQNEAQ (reference sequence). Trimming cost V 5 bases and J 3 bases; bases outside gene matches: 4. This CDR3 region has 14 residues.

This clonotype qualifies as medium-sized (0.01 to 0.1%). CDR3: CASSSNLPRGRRTEAFF. The CDR3 nucleotides are TGTGCCAGCAGCTCCAACCTACCCAGGGGGCGCAGAACTGAAGCTTTCTTT. The V and J genes are TRBV5-6 and TRBJ1-1, with 8 bases fitting TRBD1. From germline, CDR1 is SGHDT and CDR2 YYEEEE. This CDR3 has 17 residues. With 3 bases clipped from V and 5 bases from J, the junction kept 15 bases outside the gene matches.

Only a few counts were recorded for this clonotype. The chain joins TRBV20-1 to TRBJ2-1; 11 nucleotides match TRBD2. The CDR3 is 13 residues long. After removal of 5 bases from V and 6 bases from J, the junction contained 3 bases not matched to a gene. Per germline, CDR1 DFQATT and CDR2 SNEGSKA (reference sequence). The CDR3 here is CSAWTSGLNEQFF. The DNA of the CDR3 is TGCAGTGCTTGGACTAGCGGGCTCAATGAGCAGTTCTTC.

The V call is TRBV27, the J call TRBJ2-3; tentatively, D is TRBD2 (5 bases). Trimming removed 4 bases at V and 6 bases at J, with 8 bases between. The germline V gene encodes CDR1 MNHEY and CDR2 SMNVEV (reference sequence). CDR3 length: 12 residues. The CDR3 here is CASSSTGDTQYF. The DNA of the CDR3 is TGTGCCAGCAGTTCCACGGGGGATACGCAGTATTTT.

There are a few counts of this clonotype. J is TRBJ1-3 and V is TRBV7-9; TRBD1 matches 8 bases. J gave up 4 bases and V 0 bases, and 2 bases lay outside the gene matches. Germline loops: CDR1 SEHNR, CDR2 FQNEAQ (reference sequence). This CDR3 spans 15 amino acids. The CDR3 region has the DNA TGTGCCAGCAGCTTAGCCGGACAGGGAGGAAACACCATATATTTT. This gives the protein CASSLAGQGGNTIYF.

V gene TRBV7-2 combines with J gene TRBJ2-1, with 12 bases lining up with TRBD2. Looked up from germline, CDR1 is SGHTA and CDR2 is FQGNSA. CDR3 length: 17 residues. V lost 5 bases, J lost 7 bases, and 12 bases stayed unmatched. The CDR3 coding sequence is TGTGCCAGCAGCGCCAGACTAGCGGGAGACGAAATTAATGAGCAGTTCTTC. Translated, it gives CASSARLAGDEINEQFF.

Sample share makes this clonotype medium-sized. This sequence joins TRBV18 and TRBJ2-5, with unresolved D. Germline CDR1 is KGHSH and CDR2 is LQKENI. V was cut by 3 bases and J by 2 bases, with 10 bases left in between. The CDR3 sequence is 14 residues long. Written as DNA, the CDR3 is TGTGCCAGCTCACCCTCTGAGGTTCAAGAGACCCAGTACTTC. This encodes CASSPSEVQETQYF. The variable domain in full, with the rest retrieved from reference TRBV18 and TRBJ2-5, is NAGVMQNPRHLVRRRGQEARLRCSPMKGHSHVYWYRQLPEEGLKFMVYLQKENIIDESGMPKERFSAEFPKEGPSILRIQQVVRGDSAAYFCASSPSEVQETQYFGPGTRLLVL.

In its sample, this clonotype is medium-sized. This chain joins TRBV5-1 and TRBJ2-1, with 12 bases lining up with TRBD2. V was pared by 4 bases and J by 7 bases, with 9 bases of the junction left unmatched. This CDR3 is built from 16 residues. Germline V gives CDR1 SGHRS, CDR2 YFSETQ. Here the CDR3 DNA reads TGCGCCAGCAGCCTCCCGACTAGCGGGAGTAGTAATGAGCAGTTCTTC. Amino acids: CASSLPTSGSSNEQFF.

This chain joins TRBV5-6 and TRBJ2-3; 10 nucleotides agree with TRBD1. CDR1 is SGHDT, CDR2 YYEEEE, per germline. This CDR3 region has 16 residues. V was pared by 0 bases and J by 1 base, with 2 bases of the junction left unmatched. DNA of the CDR3: TGTGCCAGCAGCTTGGAGGACAGGGGGGGCACAGATACGCAGTATTTT. This sequence encodes CASSLEDRGGTDTQYF.

By share, this clonotype counts as large. This chain joins TRBV6-5 and TRBJ2-7; a weak D match, TRBD2 (6 bases). The CDR3 consists of 13 residues. The germline V gene encodes CDR1 MNHEY and CDR2 SVGAGI. V gave up 6 bases and J gave up 6 bases, with 15 bases separating them. The CDR3 DNA reads as TGTGCCAGCAGCCTGACGACTAGAAGCGAGCAGTACGTC. As protein: CASSLTTRSEQYV.